The 3 T cell receptor beta chains listed next were all sequenced from one sample in a study of blood T cells in healthy people across ages. For the second PCR, which ran for roughly 6 to 12 cycles, a sample-barcoded 5' primer and a J-beta primer mix were used. TCRdb passed the 5' RACE reads through MiXCR, listing each CDR3 protein once. The table shows around 800,000 distinct CDR3 sequences, with 53% occurring only once. The material sequenced was blood. The receptors shown here come from a man older than 75 in good health.

The chain recombines TRBV5-1 with TRBJ2-2, with D tentatively TRBD2 (6 bases). The CDR3 runs to 16 residues. Germline V lookup: CDR1 SGHRS, CDR2 YFSETQ. Trimming left V 3 bases short and J 6 bases short, with 18 bases between. Written as DNA, the CDR3 is TGCGCCAGCAGCTGGGGACTCCTCCTCCGAGCCGGGGAGCTGTTTTTT. Translation: CASSWGLLLRAGELFF.

The chain employs TRBV20-1 and TRBJ1-2, with 7 bases fitting TRBD1. V lost 0 bases, J lost 6 bases, and 4 bases stayed unmatched. Germline assignment: CDR1 DFQATT and CDR2 SNEGSKA (reference sequence). This CDR3 comprises 13 residues. The CDR3 loop is CSAREGGANGYTF. The DNA for the CDR3 is TGCAGTGCTAGAGAAGGGGGCGCGAATGGCTACACCTTC.

This chain connects TRBV25-1 to TRBJ1-4; 9 positions agree with TRBD1. The germline V gene has CDR1 MGHDK and CDR2 SYGVNS. Germline trimming cut 6 bases from V and 8 bases from J; bases unmatched to any gene: 10. This CDR3 has 15 amino acids. CDR3 nucleotides: TGTGCCAGCAGCGGCACCGGGACAGGGAGCGAAAAACTGTTTTTT. As protein: CASSGTGTGSEKLFF. The full variable domain, completed using reference TRBV25-1 and TRBJ1-4, is EADIYQTPRYLVIGTGKKITLECSQTMGHDKMYWYQQDPGMELHLIHYSYGVNSTEKGDLSSESTVSRIRTEHFPLTLESARPSHTSQYLCASSGTGTGSEKLFFGSGTQLSVL.